This paragraph covers one TCR beta chain sequence. In the original processing: Estimated nucleated cell counts came from reference gene primer amplification. Profiled with immunoSEQ multiplex PCR; TCRdb holds only in-frame clones, not every one. V and J calls and clone size come straight from that table; D and trimming were deduced from the DNA. The sample comprises around 60,000 clones, approximately 80% of which are singletons, and 20% to 25% rests with the top ten. CDR3 size: 14 residues. The ends were cut back, 3 bases at V and 5 bases at J, with 11 bases in the middle. CDR1 and CDR2 (germline): SGHRS, YFSETQ. This sample was included in a study of blood T cell repertoires in COVID-19. Study-wide background: There were acute and convalescent COVID-19 samples, and they came from the United States, Italy and Spain. Nucleic acid was either cDNA or gDNA, and it came from T cells, B-cell-depleted T cells, or PBMCs.

V usage is TRBV5-1 and J usage is TRBJ2-2; D perhaps matches TRBD1 (5 bases). The receptor was derived from a man aged 80 or over with active or convalescent COVID-19. The sample was peripheral blood. The CDR3 region is CASSWAGPTGELFF. In nucleotides, the CDR3 is TGCGCCAGCAGCTGGGCAGGGCCAACCGGGGAGCTGTTTTTT.